Sequencing of this TCR beta chain was carried out in a study of patients and donors after allogeneic stem cell transplantation. TCRdb reanalysed the RT-PCR reads using MiXCR and keeps one entry per CDR3 protein. The sample contains approximately 150,000 distinct CDR3 sequences, approximately 24% of which appear only once. CDR1 and CDR2 (germline): SGHRS, YFSETQ. V was clipped by 4 bases and J by 4 bases, with 11 bases between them. The CDR3 consists of 13 residues. This clonotype has a count of ten or more. The sequence derives from a human donor who was either an allogeneic HSCT recipient or a stem cell or donor lymphocyte infusion donor (not recorded which). It is not recorded whose cells these are; they may come from a transplant donor. The sample was blood, either unsorted or a sorted T cell fraction (not recorded which). The chain links TRBV5-1 to TRBJ1-1; D perhaps matches TRBD1 (6 bases). CDR3 protein: CASSMGAATEAFF. As DNA, the CDR3 is TGCGCCAGCAGCATGGGGGCGGCCACTGAAGCTTTCTTT.